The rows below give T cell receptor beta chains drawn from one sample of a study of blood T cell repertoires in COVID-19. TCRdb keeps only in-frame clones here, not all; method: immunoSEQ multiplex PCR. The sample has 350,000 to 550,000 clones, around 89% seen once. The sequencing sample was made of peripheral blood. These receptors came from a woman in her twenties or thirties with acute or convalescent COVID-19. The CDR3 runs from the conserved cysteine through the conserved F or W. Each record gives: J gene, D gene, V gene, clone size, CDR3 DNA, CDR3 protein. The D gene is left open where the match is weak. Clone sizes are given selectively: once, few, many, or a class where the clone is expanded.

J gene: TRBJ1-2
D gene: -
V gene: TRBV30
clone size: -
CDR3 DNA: TGTGCCTGGAGTCCTAGTCTGAGTCCGTATGGCTACACCTTC
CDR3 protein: CAWSPSLSPYGYTF

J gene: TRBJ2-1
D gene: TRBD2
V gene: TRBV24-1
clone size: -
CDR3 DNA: TGTGCCACCAGTGACTCTGGGACTAGCAATGAGCAGTTCTTC
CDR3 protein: CATSDSGTSNEQFF

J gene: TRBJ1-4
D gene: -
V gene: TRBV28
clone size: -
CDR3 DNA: TGTGCCAGCAGTTTCGCCGCTACAACTAATGAAAAACTGTTTTTT
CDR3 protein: CASSFAATTNEKLFF

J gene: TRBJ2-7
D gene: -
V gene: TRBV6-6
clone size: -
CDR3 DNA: TGTGCCAGCAGTTACGGTGAGGCGTACGAGCAGTACTTC
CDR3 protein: CASSYGEAYEQYF

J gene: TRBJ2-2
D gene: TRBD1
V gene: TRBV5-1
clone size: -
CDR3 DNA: TGCGCCAGCAGCTCGGGACAGGTCAACACCGGGGAGCTGTTTTTT
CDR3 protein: CASSSGQVNTGELFF

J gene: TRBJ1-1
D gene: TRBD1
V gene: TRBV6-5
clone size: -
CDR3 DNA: TGTGCCAGCAGCCGACAGGGTCGGAAAGCTTTCTTT
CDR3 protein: CASSRQGRKAFF

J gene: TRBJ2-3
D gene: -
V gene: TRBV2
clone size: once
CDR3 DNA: TGTGCCAGCAGGGCCGGGACTCACGCTAGCACAGATACGCAGTATTTT
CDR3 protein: CASRAGTHASTDTQYF

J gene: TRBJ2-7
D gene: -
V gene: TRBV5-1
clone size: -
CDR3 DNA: TGCGCCAGCAGCTGGGGGGGCATGAGGGTCTCCTACGAGCAGTACTTC
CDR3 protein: CASSWGGMRVSYEQYF

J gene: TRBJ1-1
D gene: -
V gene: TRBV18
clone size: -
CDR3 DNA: TGTGCCAGCTCGGGACAAAGGAACACTGAAGCTTTCTTT
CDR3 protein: CASSGQRNTEAFF

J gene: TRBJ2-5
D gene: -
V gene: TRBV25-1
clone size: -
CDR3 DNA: TGTGCCAGCAGTGACCCCGCACGGGAGACCCAGTACTTC
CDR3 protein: CASSDPARETQYF

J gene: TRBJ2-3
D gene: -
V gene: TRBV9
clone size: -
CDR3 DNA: TGTGCCAGCAGCGTAGGGAGGGCTAGCACAGATACGCAGTATTTT
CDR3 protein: CASSVGRASTDTQYF

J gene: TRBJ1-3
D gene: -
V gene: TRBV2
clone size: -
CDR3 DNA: TGTGCCATCTTGCAACCGGGGGCTGGAAACACCATATATTTT
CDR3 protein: CAILQPGAGNTIYF

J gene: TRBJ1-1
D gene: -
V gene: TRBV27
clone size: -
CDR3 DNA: TGTGCCAGCAGTTTTCCTTCGGGTGAAGCTTTCTTT
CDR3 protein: CASSFPSGEAFF

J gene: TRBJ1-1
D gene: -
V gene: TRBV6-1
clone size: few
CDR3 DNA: TGTGCCAGCAGTGAAAGACAGGTTTTTCAAGGGGCTGAAGCTTTCTTT
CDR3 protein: CASSERQVFQGAEAFF

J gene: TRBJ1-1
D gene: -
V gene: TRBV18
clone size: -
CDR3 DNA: TGTGCCAGCTCACCGTCCCACGACCTTCGGGACACTGAAGCTTTCTTT
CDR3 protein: CASSPSHDLRDTEAFF

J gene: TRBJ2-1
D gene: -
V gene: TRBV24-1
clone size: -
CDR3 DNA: TGTGCCACCCGAGGCGGGGCCCGGGGTGAGCAGTTCTTC
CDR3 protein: CATRGGARGEQFF

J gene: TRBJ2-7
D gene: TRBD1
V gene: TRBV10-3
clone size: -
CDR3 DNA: TGTGCCATCAACCCGGGACAGACCTACGAGCAGTACTTC
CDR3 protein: CAINPGQTYEQYF

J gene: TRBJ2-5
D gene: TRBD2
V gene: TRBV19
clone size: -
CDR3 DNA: TGTGCCAGCGCTTTGACTAGCGGGACTGAGACCCAGTACTTC
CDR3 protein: CASALTSGTETQYF

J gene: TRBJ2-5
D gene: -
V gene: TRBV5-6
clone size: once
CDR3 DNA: TGTGCCAGCAGCTTCAGTACGGGGAGGGAGACCCAGTACTTC
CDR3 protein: CASSFSTGRETQYF

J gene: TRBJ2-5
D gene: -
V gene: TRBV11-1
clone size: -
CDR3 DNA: TGTGCCAGCAGCCCCGGACTGCCCCGAGAGACCCAGTACTTC
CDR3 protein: CASSPGLPRETQYF

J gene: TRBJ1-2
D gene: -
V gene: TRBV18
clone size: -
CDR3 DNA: TGTGCCAGCTCACTTACCCTGGAGGGAAGGTACGATGGCTACACCTTC
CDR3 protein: CASSLTLEGRYDGYTF

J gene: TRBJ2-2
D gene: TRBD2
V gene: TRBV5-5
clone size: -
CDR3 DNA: TGTGCCAGCAGCCTCTCGGGGGGTCGGACCGGGGAGCTGTTTTTT
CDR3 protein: CASSLSGGRTGELFF

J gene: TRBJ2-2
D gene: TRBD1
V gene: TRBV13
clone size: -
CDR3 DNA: TGTGCCAGCAGCTTGTGGGACAGGGGGCAGGCCGGGGAGCTGTTTTTT
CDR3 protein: CASSLWDRGQAGELFF

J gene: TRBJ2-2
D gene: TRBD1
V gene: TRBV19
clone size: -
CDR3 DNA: TGTGCCAGTAGTACAGGGGGCTACGCCGGGGAGCTGTTTTTT
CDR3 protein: CASSTGGYAGELFF

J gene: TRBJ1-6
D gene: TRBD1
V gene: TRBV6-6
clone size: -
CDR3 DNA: TGTGCCAGCAGTCGACGCCTGGACAGGGGAGGGTCACCCCTCCACTTT
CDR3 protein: CASSRRLDRGGSPLHF

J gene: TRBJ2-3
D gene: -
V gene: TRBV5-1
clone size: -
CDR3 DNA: TGCGCCAGCAGCTTAGCACAGAGCACAGATACGCAGTATTTT
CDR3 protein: CASSLAQSTDTQYF

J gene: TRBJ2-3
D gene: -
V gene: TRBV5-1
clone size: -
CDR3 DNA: TGCGCCAGCAGCTTGGCGGGGATCGCCGAGGATACGCAGTATTTT
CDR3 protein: CASSLAGIAEDTQYF

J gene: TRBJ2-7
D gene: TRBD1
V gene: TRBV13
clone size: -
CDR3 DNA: TGTGCCAGCAGCTTAGAAGGGACAGAGGCGGGCGAGCAGTACTTC
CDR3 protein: CASSLEGTEAGEQYF

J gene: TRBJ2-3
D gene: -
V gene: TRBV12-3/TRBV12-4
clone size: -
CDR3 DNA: TGTGCCAGCGGGGCAGCCCCAGATACGCAGTATTTT
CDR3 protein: CASGAAPDTQYF

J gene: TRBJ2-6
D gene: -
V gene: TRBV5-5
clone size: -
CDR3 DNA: TGTGCCAGCAGCTTGTCAGGGGCCAGCTCTGGGGCCAACGTCCTGACTTTC
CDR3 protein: CASSLSGASSGANVLTF

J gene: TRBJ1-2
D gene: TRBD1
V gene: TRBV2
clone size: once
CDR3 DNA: TGTGCCAGCAGTGAAGCCTTGGGACAGGCAGGCGAAACCTTC
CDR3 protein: CASSEALGQAGETF

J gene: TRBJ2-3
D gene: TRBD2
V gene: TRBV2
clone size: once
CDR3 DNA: TGTGCCAGTAGCGGGGGGCGAACTAGCACAGATACGCAGTATTTT
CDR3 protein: CASSGGRTSTDTQYF

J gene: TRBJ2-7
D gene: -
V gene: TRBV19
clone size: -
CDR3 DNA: TGTGCCAGTAGTATAAGGGGGGGATACGAGCAGTACTTC
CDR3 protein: CASSIRGGYEQYF

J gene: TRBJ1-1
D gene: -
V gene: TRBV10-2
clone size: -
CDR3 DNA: TGCGCCAGCAGTGTGGGGCAGAAGAACACTGAAGCTTTCTTT
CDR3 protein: CASSVGQKNTEAFF

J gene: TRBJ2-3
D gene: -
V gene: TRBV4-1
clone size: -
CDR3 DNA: TGCGCCAGCAGCCAAGGAGGACTCCCTAGCACAGATACGCAGTATTTT
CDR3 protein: CASSQGGLPSTDTQYF